Detailed here is one T cell receptor beta chain. It lacks a known antigen. No base quality values were provided; no much bigger clone lies one nucleotide off. The source of the sample is a study of blood T cell repertoires in COVID-19 (dated by TCRdb to about 2020). A note on the overall study: The collaborator samples originated in the United States, Italy and Spain and spanned the acute and convalescent phases of COVID-19. The repertoires were made available in a free public database intended to serve as a resource for research on the immune response to SARS-CoV-2. Where HLA class I and class II types were available, the types were taken from metadata supplied by the sample provider, not from assay-based typing. The prospective study material was composed of cDNA or gDNA derived from T cells, B-cell-depleted T cells, or PBMCs. Subjects who had been exposed to COVID-19, were actively infected with it, or had recovered from it provided the deeply sampled blood TCRbeta repertoires that made up the dataset. Samples came from the ongoing ImmuneRACE study (first 160 participants) plus 1,254 subjects from 6 global collaborators. Sample metadata almost always included a de-identified subject ID, COVID-19 status, age in years and sex.

TCRbeta CDR3 regions were amplified from genomic DNA by means of the immunoSEQ Assay, a bias-controlled multiplex PCR. The paper's processing steps were these. Nucleated cell counts per sample were estimated from amplification of reference gene primers within the assay. To quantify the absolute abundance of each unique TCRbeta CDR3 rearrangement, sequence reads were collapsed and filtered. For each sample, productive Simpson clonality was calculated as the square root of Simpson's diversity index over productive rearrangements. Drawn from immuneACCESS, this table holds only the in-frame rearrangements with V and J called that TCRdb kept. Clones are partly lost; checked studies trace under half to an unresolved V gene and leave the rest unexplained. V, J and clone size are taken as reported in that table, and D and trimming were inferred from the DNA itself. The sample has 57,000 or so clones on record, 70% to 85% of them singletons. The ten biggest clones cover approximately 19% of the sample.

Whole blood was collected in K2EDTA tubes by collaborating institutions according to the institutions' own protocols. Collaborator samples were shipped for TCRbeta analysis as frozen whole blood, isolated PBMCs, or DNA extracted from either sample type. The paper as a whole reports these results and caveats: The amount of clinical and demographic metadata varied by source and participant and was provided uncurated.

The receptor was isolated from an older man with active COVID-19. The specimen was peripheral blood.

The CDR3 in this case is CATAGGMNTGELFF. The sequenced DNA: TGTGCCACCGCAGGGGGGATGAACACCGGGGAGCTGTTTTTT. The chain joins TRBV15 to TRBJ2-2; a tentative D match to TRBD1 spans 7 bases. CDR1 and CDR2 (LNHNV, YYDKDF) derive from the germline V gene (reference sequence). V is shortened by 8 bases, J by 1 base, and the region joining them spans 11 bases. The CDR3 covers 14 residues, taking in both the cysteine and the phenylalanine. Only the CDR3 part of the read is kept: 42 bases, read in frame from the first base.